The clone carrying this T cell receptor beta chain came up many times. Its target is not known. This entry belongs to a study of T cell repertoires in cytomegalovirus infection. Looking at the study overall: Matching HLA type, along with CMV infection, was indicated by public TCR beta signatures.

TCRdb re-called the reads through MiXCR, storing one row per CDR3 protein. The profile shows 55,000 to 85,000 distinct CDR3 sequences, 3% to 4.5% of them singletons. The CDR3 is made up of 13 amino acids. Germline V CDR1 and CDR2: KGHSH, LQKENI. Deletions cut 3 bases from V and 5 bases from J, with 10 bases between. Findings of the study overall: The ex vivo response showed dominance by HLA-C-restricted CMV-specific TCR beta clonotypes.

The sequence was collected from a human donor in good health (CMV status not recorded). Some clones in this sample may be carry-over from other donors' samples. The sample comprised PBMCs. This chain uses TRBV18 with TRBJ2-5; possible D gene TRBD2, 7 bases. The DNA of the CDR3 is TGTGCCAGCTCACCCGGGGGGCTCGAGACCCAGTACTTC. This gives the protein CASSPGGLETQYF.